This TCR beta chain came from a study of blood T cell repertoires in COVID-19. This CDR3 is built from 16 residues. V lost 4 bases and J lost 7; bases outside the gene matches: 10. CDR1 and CDR2 from the germline V gene are SGHTS and YDEGEE. TCRdb's table, derived via immunoSEQ multiplex PCR, lists solely in-frame clones and lacks some. The sample lists 350,000 to 550,000 clones; roughly 85% were seen once. The TCR was taken from a young woman with acute COVID-19. Sequencing was performed on PBMCs or T cells enriched from blood (not recorded which). V is TRBV5-8 and J is TRBJ1-4; 10 nucleotides align to TRBD1. Here the CDR3 DNA reads TGTGCCAGCAGCCCGCGGATGACAGGGGGCGGTGAAAAACTGTTTTTT. It codes for CASSPRMTGGGEKLFF.